Here is one T cell receptor beta chain with its context. The antigen is undetermined. Deletions cut 4 bases from V and 2 bases from J, with 12 bases between. The V gene's germline CDR1 is LGHDT and CDR2 YNNKEL (reference sequence). CDR3 length equals 14 residues. The sample originates from a study of T cell responses to AZD1222 COVID-19 vaccine. General study findings and limits: Once two AZD1222 doses were given, Spike-specific TCR breadth and depth went up. Nearly half of spike-specific TCRs reportedly target variant regions that are unmutated in the B.1.351 and B.1.1.7 variants. Mostly white British, mostly female donors; authors suggested clonal diversity may be underestimated.

Measured with immunoSEQ multiplex PCR; TCRdb has only the in-frame clones, and not every one. The sample yields 110,000 to 150,000 clones, just under 95% seen once. The chain combines TRBV3-1 (or the pseudogene TRBV3-2) with TRBJ2-7, with D perhaps TRBD2 (5 bases). This sequence was found in an adult in good health. The sample was peripheral blood, taken on day 0 of AZD1222 vaccination. CDR3: CASSPSGSAYEQYF. The CDR3 DNA sequence: TGTGCCAGCAGCCCCTCTGGGAGCGCCTACGAGCAGTACTTC.